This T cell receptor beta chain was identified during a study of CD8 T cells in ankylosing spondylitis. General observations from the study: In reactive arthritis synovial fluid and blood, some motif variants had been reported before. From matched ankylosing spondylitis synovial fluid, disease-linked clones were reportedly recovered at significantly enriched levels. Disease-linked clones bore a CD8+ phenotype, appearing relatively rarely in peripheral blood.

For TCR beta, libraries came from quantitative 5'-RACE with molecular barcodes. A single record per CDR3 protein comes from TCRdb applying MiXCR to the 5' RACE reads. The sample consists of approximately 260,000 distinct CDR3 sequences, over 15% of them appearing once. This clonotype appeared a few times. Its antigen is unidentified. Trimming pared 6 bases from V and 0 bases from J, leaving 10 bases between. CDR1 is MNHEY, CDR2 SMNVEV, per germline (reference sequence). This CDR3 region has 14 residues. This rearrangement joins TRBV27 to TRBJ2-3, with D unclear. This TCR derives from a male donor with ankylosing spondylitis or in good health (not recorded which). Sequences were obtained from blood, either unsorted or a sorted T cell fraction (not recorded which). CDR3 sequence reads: CASRGWASTDTQYF. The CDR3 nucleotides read TGTGCCAGCAGGGGATGGGCTAGCACAGATACGCAGTATTTT.